The rows below give T cell receptor beta chains drawn from one sample of a study of T cell responses to AZD1222 COVID-19 vaccine. Only in-frame clones appear in the TCRdb table, and some are missing; sequencing was by immunoSEQ multiplex PCR. Found here are over 150,000 clones, 94% of them singletons; the top ten hold roughly 1.7%. The specimen was peripheral blood, collected 28 days after the second AZD1222 dose. These receptors came from an adult who received the AZD1222 COVID-19 vaccine. Both conserved end residues are trimmed from each CDR3.

J: TRBJ1-6; V: TRBV11-1; length: 13; CDR3: ASSLTGQGGSPLH
J: TRBJ1-1; V: TRBV27; length: 13; CDR3: ASSPLRLLNTEAF
J: TRBJ1-2; V: TRBV3-1/TRBV3-2; length: 13; CDR3: ASSLGSGTGNGYT
J: TRBJ2-1; V: TRBV4-3; length: 14; CDR3: ASSQDSGASLFEQF
J: TRBJ1-1; V: TRBV7-9; length: 15; CDR3: ASSSRNADRFSAEAF
J: TRBJ2-1; V: TRBV7-3; length: 14; CDR3: ASSRLAGGRGNEQF
J: TRBJ2-7; V: TRBV28; length: 12; CDR3: ASSSWTHPGEQY
J: TRBJ1-1; V: TRBV18; length: 14; CDR3: ASSPPRGGQGTEAF
J: TRBJ2-5; V: TRBV7-9; length: 15; CDR3: ASSPFSYRDSQETQY
J: TRBJ2-5; V: TRBV28; length: 15; CDR3: ASSLMVGSVNQETQY
J: TRBJ1-3; V: TRBV28; length: 12; CDR3: ASSLGLSGNTIY
J: TRBJ2-1; V: TRBV13; length: 13; CDR3: ASSRIGGPYNEQF
J: TRBJ1-2; V: TRBV9; length: 11; CDR3: ASSPDPGSGYT
J: TRBJ2-7; V: TRBV3-1/TRBV3-2; length: 13; CDR3: ASSQDWGARPEQY
J: TRBJ2-3; V: TRBV19; length: 13; CDR3: ASSILAGVSDTQY
J: TRBJ1-1; V: TRBV30; length: 10; CDR3: AWSQGWGEAF
J: TRBJ2-1; V: TRBV7-9; length: 9; CDR3: ASSLGDEQF
J: TRBJ2-3; V: TRBV5-1; length: 13; CDR3: ASSAGTGYTDTQY
J: TRBJ2-7; V: TRBV7-2; length: 12; CDR3: ASSLDGASYEQY
J: TRBJ1-3; V: TRBV2; length: 14; CDR3: ASSGSGEISGNTIY
J: TRBJ1-2; V: TRBV27; length: 13; CDR3: ASSLDAAPAGGYT
J: TRBJ2-3; V: TRBV7-6; length: 11; CDR3: ASSLPPSTTQY
J: TRBJ1-2; V: TRBV6-5; length: 10; CDR3: ASRQGQYGYT
J: TRBJ1-1; V: TRBV5-4; length: 13; CDR3: ASSWGARSNTEAF
J: TRBJ1-1; V: TRBV4-2; length: 12; CDR3: ASSQFDSYTEAF
J: TRBJ1-3; V: TRBV4-1; length: 12; CDR3: ASSQAGSGNTIY
J: TRBJ1-4; V: TRBV6-1; length: 14; CDR3: ASSEFPGTGLEKLF
J: TRBJ2-7; V: TRBV7-9; length: 11; CDR3: ASSSSDRVEQY
J: TRBJ1-1; V: TRBV18; length: 12; CDR3: ASSPPKPGSEAF
J: TRBJ1-1; V: TRBV12-3/TRBV12-4; length: 11; CDR3: ASSYLMNTEAF
J: TRBJ1-2; V: TRBV3-1/TRBV3-2; length: 7; CDR3: ASILGYT
J: TRBJ1-4; V: TRBV7-9; length: 12; CDR3: ASSSWGTNEKLF
J: TRBJ1-2; V: TRBV11-2; length: 9; CDR3: ASTQQATLS
J: TRBJ2-2; V: TRBV10-1; length: 11; CDR3: ASENRITGELF
J: TRBJ1-3; V: TRBV7-7; length: 16; CDR3: ASSFPFNRPGEGNTIY
J: TRBJ1-1; V: TRBV4-1; length: 12; CDR3: ASSHLGRDPEAF
J: TRBJ2-2; V: TRBV18; length: 14; CDR3: ASSPTSGRAAGELF
J: TRBJ1-2; V: TRBV13; length: 12; CDR3: ASSLVRSLSGYT
J: TRBJ2-2; V: TRBV7-9; length: 15; CDR3: ASSLSDRGSNTGELF
J: TRBJ2-4; V: TRBV6-2/TRBV6-3; length: 13; CDR3: ASSYSGVRRNIQY
J: TRBJ1-2; V: TRBV6-2/TRBV6-3; length: 12; CDR3: ASSPSGGNYGYT
J: TRBJ1-2; V: TRBV6-5; length: 10; CDR3: ASSYGGHGYT
J: TRBJ1-3; V: TRBV7-8; length: 14; CDR3: ASSPPRGQIGNTIY
J: TRBJ2-3; V: TRBV7-9; length: 13; CDR3: ASIRGDLSTDTQY
J: TRBJ2-1; V: TRBV18; length: 15; CDR3: ASSPPGASGIYNEQF
J: TRBJ1-2; V: TRBV5-4; length: 11; CDR3: ASSHAGGSGYT
J: TRBJ2-1; V: TRBV27; length: 12; CDR3: ASSSGLSYNEQF
J: TRBJ1-2; V: TRBV7-9; length: 12; CDR3: ASSSIAVNYGYT
J: TRBJ1-4; V: TRBV18; length: 11; CDR3: ASKGQGNEKLF
J: TRBJ1-5; V: TRBV2; length: 12; CDR3: ASSEVQGRQPQH
J: TRBJ2-5; V: TRBV18; length: 11; CDR3: ASSTDSPKTQY
J: TRBJ2-1; V: TRBV15; length: 11; CDR3: ATSRQSGNEQF
J: TRBJ2-7; V: TRBV12-3/TRBV12-4; length: 11; CDR3: ASTLRAHNEQY